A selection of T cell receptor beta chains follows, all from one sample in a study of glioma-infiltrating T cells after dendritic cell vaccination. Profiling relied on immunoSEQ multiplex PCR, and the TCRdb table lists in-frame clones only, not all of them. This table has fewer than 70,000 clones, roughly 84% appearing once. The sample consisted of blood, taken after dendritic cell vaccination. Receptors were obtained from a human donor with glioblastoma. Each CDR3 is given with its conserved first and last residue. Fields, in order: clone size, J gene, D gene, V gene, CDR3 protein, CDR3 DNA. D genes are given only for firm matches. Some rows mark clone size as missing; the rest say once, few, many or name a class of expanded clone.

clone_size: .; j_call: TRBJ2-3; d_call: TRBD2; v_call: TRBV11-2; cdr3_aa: CASSLVAGGRTDTQYF; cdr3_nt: TGTGCCAGCAGCTTAGTAGCGGGGGGGCGCACAGATACGCAGTATTTT
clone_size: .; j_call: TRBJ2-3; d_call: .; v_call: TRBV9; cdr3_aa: CASRPGNADTQYF; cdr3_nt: TGTGCCAGCCGTCCGGGGAACGCAGATACGCAGTATTTT
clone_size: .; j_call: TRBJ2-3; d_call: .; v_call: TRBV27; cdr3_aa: CASSFYRSDTQYF; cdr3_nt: TGTGCCAGCAGTTTCTATAGGAGTGATACGCAGTATTTT
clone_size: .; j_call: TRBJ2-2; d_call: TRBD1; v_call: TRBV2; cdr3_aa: CASRTQQGAVGELFF; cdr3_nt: TGTGCCAGCAGGACCCAGCAGGGGGCGGTCGGGGAGCTGTTTTTT
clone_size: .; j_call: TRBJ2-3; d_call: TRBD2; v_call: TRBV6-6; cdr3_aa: CASSLEAGGADTQYF; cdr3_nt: TGTGCCAGCAGTTTGGAAGCGGGGGGCGCAGATACGCAGTATTTT
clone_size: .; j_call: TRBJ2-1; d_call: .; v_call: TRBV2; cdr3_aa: CASSEVVGEQFF; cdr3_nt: TGTGCCAGCAGTGAAGTAGTGGGCGAGCAGTTCTTC
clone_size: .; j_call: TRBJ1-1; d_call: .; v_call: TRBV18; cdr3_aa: CASSQRQDSNTEAFF; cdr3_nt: TGTGCCAGCTCACAACGACAGGACAGTAACACTGAAGCTTTCTTT
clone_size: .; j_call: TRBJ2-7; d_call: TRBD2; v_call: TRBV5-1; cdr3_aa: CASSFLPGGTYEQYF; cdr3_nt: TGCGCCAGCAGCTTCTTACCGGGGGGGACCTACGAGCAGTACTTC
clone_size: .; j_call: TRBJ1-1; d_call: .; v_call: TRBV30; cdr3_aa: CAWSWEQRPEAFF; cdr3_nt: TGTGCCTGGAGTTGGGAGCAGCGGCCTGAAGCTTTCTTT
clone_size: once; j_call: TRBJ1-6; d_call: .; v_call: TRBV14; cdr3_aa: CASSQGSGWNSPLHF; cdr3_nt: TGTGCCAGCAGCCAAGGTTCAGGGTGGAATTCACCCCTCCACTTT
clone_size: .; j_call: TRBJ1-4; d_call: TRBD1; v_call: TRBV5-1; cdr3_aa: CASSSGQVDEKLFF; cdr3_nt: TGCGCCAGCAGCTCGGGACAGGTAGATGAAAAACTGTTTTTT
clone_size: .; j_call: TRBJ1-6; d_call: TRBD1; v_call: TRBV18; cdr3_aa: CASSRPGGQGGNSPLHF; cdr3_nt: TGTGCCAGCTCACGCCCTGGGGGACAGGGGGGTAATTCACCCCTCCACTTT
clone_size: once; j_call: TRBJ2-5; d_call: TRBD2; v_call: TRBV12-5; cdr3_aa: CASGLVAGGRETQYF; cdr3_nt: TGTGCTAGTGGTTTGGTTGCGGGGGGGCGAGAGACCCAGTACTTC
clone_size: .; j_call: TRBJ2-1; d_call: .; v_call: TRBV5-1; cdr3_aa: CASISGQVTPDNEQFF; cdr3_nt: TGCGCCAGCATCTCAGGGCAGGTTACCCCGGACAATGAGCAGTTCTTC
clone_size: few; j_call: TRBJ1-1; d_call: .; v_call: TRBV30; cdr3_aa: CAWIVGLLNTEAFF; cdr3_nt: TGTGCCTGGATCGTAGGACTTTTGAACACTGAAGCTTTCTTT
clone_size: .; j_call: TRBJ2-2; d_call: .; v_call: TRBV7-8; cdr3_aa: CASSFSRPGELFF; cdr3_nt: TGTGCCAGCAGCTTTAGCAGACCCGGGGAGCTGTTTTTT
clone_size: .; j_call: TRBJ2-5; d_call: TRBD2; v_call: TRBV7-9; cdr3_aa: CASSALAGGPETQYF; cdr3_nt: TGTGCCAGCAGCGCGCTAGCGGGGGGGCCGGAGACCCAGTACTTC
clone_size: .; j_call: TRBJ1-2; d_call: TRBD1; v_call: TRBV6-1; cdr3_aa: CASSEVPRDSLYGYTF; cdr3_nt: TGTGCCAGCAGTGAAGTTCCCCGGGACAGTCTATATGGCTACACCTTC
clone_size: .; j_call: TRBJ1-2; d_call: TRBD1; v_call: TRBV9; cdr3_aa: CASSALGQGADLDYGYTF; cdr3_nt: TGTGCCAGCAGCGCCCTGGGGCAGGGGGCGGATTTAGACTATGGCTACACCTTC
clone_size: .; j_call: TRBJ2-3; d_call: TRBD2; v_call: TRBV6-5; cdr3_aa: CASSYSASGNTDTQYF; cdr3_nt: TGTGCCAGCAGTTACTCAGCAAGCGGGAACACAGATACGCAGTATTTT
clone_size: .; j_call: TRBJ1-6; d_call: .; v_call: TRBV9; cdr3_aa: CASSVGGSDNSPLHF; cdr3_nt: TGTGCCAGCAGCGTAGGGGGCAGTGATAATTCCCCCCTCCACTTT
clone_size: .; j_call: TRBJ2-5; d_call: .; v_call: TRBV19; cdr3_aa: CASSLNRKETQYF; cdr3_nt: TGTGCCAGTAGTTTAAACAGGAAAGAGACCCAGTACTTC
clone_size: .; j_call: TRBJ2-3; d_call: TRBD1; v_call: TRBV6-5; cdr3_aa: CASKRRQGATDTQYF; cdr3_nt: TGTGCCAGCAAACGTCGACAGGGGGCTACAGATACGCAGTATTTT
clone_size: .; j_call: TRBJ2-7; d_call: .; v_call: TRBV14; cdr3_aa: CASSHGGTYEQYF; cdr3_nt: TGTGCCAGCAGCCACGGAGGGACCTACGAGCAGTACTTC
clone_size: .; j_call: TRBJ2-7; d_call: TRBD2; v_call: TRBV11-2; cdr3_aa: CASSYRTSGYEQYF; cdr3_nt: TGTGCCAGCAGCTATAGGACTAGCGGCTACGAGCAGTACTTC
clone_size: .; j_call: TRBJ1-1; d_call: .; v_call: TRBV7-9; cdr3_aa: CASSPLGGDTEAFF; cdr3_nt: TGTGCCAGCAGCCCCCTGGGGGGGGACACTGAAGCTTTCTTT
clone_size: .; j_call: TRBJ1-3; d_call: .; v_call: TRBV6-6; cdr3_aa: CASSYGQSSGNTIYF; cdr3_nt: TGTGCCAGCAGTTACGGACAGAGCTCTGGAAACACCATATATTTT
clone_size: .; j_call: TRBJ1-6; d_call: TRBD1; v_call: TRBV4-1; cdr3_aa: CASSFRQGNSPLHF; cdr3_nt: TGCGCCAGCAGCTTTCGACAGGGTAATTCACCCCTCCACTTT
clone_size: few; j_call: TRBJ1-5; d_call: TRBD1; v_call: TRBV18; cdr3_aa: CASSRTGGDSNQPQHF; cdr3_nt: TGTGCCAGCTCACGGACAGGGGGCGATAGCAATCAGCCCCAGCATTTT
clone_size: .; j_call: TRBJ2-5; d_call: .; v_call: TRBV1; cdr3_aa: CTSSRSGGREETQYF; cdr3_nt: TGCACCAGCAGCCGGAGCGGGGGGCGCGAAGAGACCCAGTACTTC
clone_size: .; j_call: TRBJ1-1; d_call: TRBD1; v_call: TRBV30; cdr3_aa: CAGGQGGNTEAFF; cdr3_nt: TGTGCCGGGGGACAGGGGGGGAACACTGAAGCTTTCTTT
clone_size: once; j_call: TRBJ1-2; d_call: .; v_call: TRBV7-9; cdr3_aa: CASSPDSRVGYTF; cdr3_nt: TGTGCCAGCAGCCCAGACTCCAGGGTAGGCTACACCTTC
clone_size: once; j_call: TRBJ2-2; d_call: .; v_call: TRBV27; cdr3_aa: CASSLRLYTGELFF; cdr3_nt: TGTGCCAGCAGTTTAAGACTATACACCGGGGAGCTGTTTTTT
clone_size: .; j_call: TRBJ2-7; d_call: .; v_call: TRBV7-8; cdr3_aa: CASSLEGRVYYEQYF; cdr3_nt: TGTGCCAGCAGCTTAGAGGGCAGGGTCTACTACGAGCAGTACTTC
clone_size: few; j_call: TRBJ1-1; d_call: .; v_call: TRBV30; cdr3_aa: CAWSQGHSEAFF; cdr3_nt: TGTGCCTGGAGCCAGGGGCATTCTGAAGCTTTCTTT
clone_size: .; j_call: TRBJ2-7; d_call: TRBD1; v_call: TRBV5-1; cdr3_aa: CASSREQGYEQYF; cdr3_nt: TGCGCCAGCAGCCGAGAACAGGGGTACGAGCAGTACTTC
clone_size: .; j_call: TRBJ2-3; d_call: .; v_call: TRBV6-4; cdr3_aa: CASSDSKGTDTQYF; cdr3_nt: TGTGCCAGCAGTGACTCGAAGGGGACAGATACGCAGTATTTT
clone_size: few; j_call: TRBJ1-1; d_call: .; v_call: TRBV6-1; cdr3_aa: CASSVQNTEAFF; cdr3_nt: TGTGCCAGCAGTGTCCAGAACACTGAAGCTTTCTTT
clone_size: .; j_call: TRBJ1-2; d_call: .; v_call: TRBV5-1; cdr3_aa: CASSLTGTYNYGYTF; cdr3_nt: TGCGCCAGCAGCTTAACAGGGACGTATAACTATGGCTACACCTTC
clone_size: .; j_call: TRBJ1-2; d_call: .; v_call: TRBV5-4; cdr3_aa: CASSLGRGTSVYGYTF; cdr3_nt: TGTGCCAGCAGCTTGGGGCGGGGAACCAGCGTCTATGGCTACACCTTC
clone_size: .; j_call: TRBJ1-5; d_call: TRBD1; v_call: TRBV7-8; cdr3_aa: CASSLGQGLSNQPQHF; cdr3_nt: TGTGCCAGCAGCTTAGGACAGGGTCTTAGCAATCAGCCCCAGCATTTT